The 7 T cell receptor beta chains listed next were all sequenced from one sample in a study of T cell repertoires in cytomegalovirus infection. From the reads, TCRdb called clonotypes with MiXCR, one entry per CDR3 protein. The sample has 200,000 to 250,000 distinct CDR3 sequences, around 12% seen once; the top ten hold approximately 1.8%. Sequenced input: PBMCs. The receptor source for this set is a human donor in good health (CMV status not recorded). Some clones in this sample may be carry-over from other donors' samples.

This clonotype occurred many times. V and J are TRBV7-2 and TRBJ2-3; unclear D gene. Trimming stripped 5 bases from V and 5 bases from J, with 14 bases between. The germline gives CDR1 SGHTA, CDR2 FQGNSA. This CDR3 contains 14 residues. The CDR3 DNA reads TGTGCCAGCAGCCCCCTCGGCCCGGAAGATACGCAGTATTTT. It yields the protein CASSPLGPEDTQYF. The whole variable domain, filled in from reference TRBV7-2 and TRBJ2-3, reads GAGVSQSPSNKVTEKGKDVELRCDPISGHTALYWYRQSLGQGLEFLIYFQGNSAPDKSGLPSDRFSAERTGGSVSTLTIQRTQQEDSAVYLCASSPLGPEDTQYFGPGTRLTVL.

This clonotype was counted many times. This sequence joins TRBV7-2 and TRBJ2-3; 11 positions agree with TRBD1. Losses at the gene ends were 5 bases for V and 1 base for J; bases not matched to a gene: 5. Germline loops: CDR1 SGHTA, CDR2 FQGNSA. The CDR3 is made up of 16 amino acids. The CDR3 DNA reads TGTGCCAGCAGCGTGGGACAGGGGGGAGGCACAGATACGCAGTATTTT. It specifies CASSVGQGGGTDTQYF.

The chain couples TRBV7-9 to TRBJ1-2; no definite D call. V dropped 2 bases and J dropped 7 bases, with 2 bases sitting between them. This CDR3 contains 10 residues. Germline V gene lookup returns CDR1 SEHNR and CDR2 FQNEAQ (reference sequence). The CDR3 loop reads CASSLLGYTF. The DNA of the CDR3 is TGTGCCAGCAGCTTACTTGGCTACACCTTC.

This clonotype was seen many times. This chain uses TRBV7-2 with TRBJ2-3, with D tentatively TRBD2 (6 bases). Germline CDR1 SGHTA, CDR2 FQGNSA. Trimming pared 5 bases from V and 6 bases from J, leaving 9 bases between. The CDR3 spans 12 residues. CDR3 nucleotides: TGTGCCAGCAGCGCCGCGGGGGATACGCAGTATTTT. This translates into CASSAAGDTQYF. The whole variable domain, filled in from reference TRBV7-2 and TRBJ2-3, reads GAGVSQSPSNKVTEKGKDVELRCDPISGHTALYWYRQSLGQGLEFLIYFQGNSAPDKSGLPSDRFSAERTGGSVSTLTIQRTQQEDSAVYLCASSAAGDTQYFGPGTRLTVL.

V and J are TRBV3-1 and TRBJ2-5; the match to TRBD2 covers 7 bases. With V trimmed by 0 bases and J by 7 bases, 11 bases remained unmatched. CDR3 length: 16 amino acids. Germline-derived CDR1 and CDR2 are LGHDT and YNNKEL (reference sequence). Here the CDR3 DNA reads TGTGCCAGCAGCCAAGAACTTGGGCGGCGGGAGTCGACCCAGTACTTC. Translated: CASSQELGRRESTQYF.

This clonotype was observed at least ten times. The chain has TRBV7-9 and TRBJ2-5, with D unclear. This CDR3 is built from 16 residues. Germline CDR1 SEHNR, CDR2 FQNEAQ (reference sequence). Trimming pared 3 bases from V and 2 bases from J, leaving 16 bases between. The CDR3 DNA reads TGTGCCAGCAGCTTCGAGGTCACGGTCGGTCAAGAGACCCAGTACTTC. This gives the protein CASSFEVTVGQETQYF.

This clonotype has ten or more counts. The chain employs TRBV5-1 and TRBJ1-1; D unresolved. Germline CDR1 reads SGHRS; CDR2 reads YFSETQ. The CDR3 is 14 amino acids. Trimming took off 0 bases at V and 2 bases at J, with 8 bases between the two ends. The CDR3 spells CASSLGKLNTEAFF. CDR3 sequence (DNA): TGCGCCAGCAGCTTGGGGAAGCTAAACACTGAAGCTTTCTTT.